Listed here are 10 T cell receptor beta chains from one sample, sequenced in a study of T cell responses to AZD1222 COVID-19 vaccine. TCRdb's copy holds only in-frame clones and misses some; the assay was immunoSEQ multiplex PCR. The sample carries about 120,000 clones, about 92% recorded once. Here the sequenced sample was peripheral blood, taken on day 0 of AZD1222 vaccination. All receptors derive from an adult in good health.

V and J are TRBV7-9 and TRBJ2-7, with TRBD1 matching 7 bases. J was trimmed by 7 bases and V by 4 bases; bases with no gene match: 7. This CDR3 comprises 13 residues. CDR1 and CDR2 from the germline V gene are SEHNR and FQNEAQ (reference sequence). The chain's CDR3 is CASSSRQGWEQYF. Written as DNA, the CDR3 is TGTGCCAGCAGCTCGAGACAGGGCTGGGAGCAGTACTTC.

V usage is TRBV5-5 and J usage is TRBJ2-5, with 7 bases matching TRBD1. V was pared by 6 bases and J by 5 bases, with 7 bases of the junction left unmatched. This CDR3 is built from 13 residues. The V gene's germline CDR1 is SGHKS and CDR2 YYEKEE (reference sequence). The CDR3 loop is CASTDRAMETQYF. CDR3 in DNA: TGTGCCAGCACTGACAGGGCGATGGAGACCCAGTACTTC.

V is TRBV28 and J is TRBJ1-3, with TRBD1 matching 7 bases. CDR1 is MDHEN and CDR2 is SYDVKM in the germline V gene. The CDR3 contains 15 residues. V lost 3 bases to trimming and J lost 0 bases; unmatched junction nucleotides: 2. The CDR3 reads CASSFEGASGNTIYF. The DNA for the CDR3 is TGTGCCAGCAGTTTTGAGGGGGCCTCTGGAAACACCATATATTTT.

This chain links TRBV5-1 with TRBJ2-1; 8 nucleotides align to TRBD2. This CDR3 has 13 amino acids. CDR1 is SGHRS and CDR2 is YFSETQ in the germline V gene. Trimming took 0 bases from V and 9 from J; bases not matched to a gene: 2. The CDR3 is CASSLVSGAEQFF. In DNA form, the CDR3 reads TGCGCCAGCAGCTTGGTTAGCGGGGCTGAGCAGTTCTTC.

The gene calls are TRBV5-1 and TRBJ2-5; the match to TRBD1 covers 7 bases. This CDR3 spans 20 amino acids. Germline V CDR1 and CDR2: SGHRS, YFSETQ. V was clipped by 3 bases and J by 0 bases; unmatched bases: 20. The DNA of the CDR3 is TGCGCCAGCAGCTCCTCACAACTTGCAACCGACAGGGCGCACCAAGAGACCCAGTACTTC. Translated, it gives CASSSSQLATDRAHQETQYF.

The chain is built from TRBV12-5 and TRBJ2-1; 8 positions agree with TRBD2. The CDR3 sequence is 15 residues long. Germline values: CDR1 LGHNT, CDR2 FRNRAP. Trimming removed 5 bases from V and 4 bases from J; junction bases left unmatched: 7. CDR3 in DNA: TGTGCTAGTGGTCTAACTAGCGGATTATACAATGAGCAGTTCTTC. The encoded protein is CASGLTSGLYNEQFF.

J is TRBJ2-7 and V is TRBV6-6, with D perhaps matching TRBD1 (6 bases). This CDR3 has 15 amino acids. The V gene lost 2 bases and the J gene lost 4 bases, with 15 bases spanning the gap. Germline V gives CDR1 MNHNY, CDR2 SVGAGI (reference sequence). Here the CDR3 DNA reads TGTGCCAGCAGTTACCCTGGACAGAGCACATACGAGCAGTACTTC. It specifies CASSYPGQSTYEQYF.

V usage is TRBV5-1 and J usage is TRBJ2-7, with D maybe TRBD1 (7 bases). This CDR3 comprises 15 residues. Germline assignment: CDR1 SGHRS and CDR2 YFSETQ. Trimming pared 2 bases from V and 6 bases from J, leaving 18 bases between. CDR3 sequence reads: CASSFRQGGLGEQYF. CDR3 nucleotides: TGCGCCAGCAGCTTTCGTCAGGGGGGCCTCGGCGAGCAGTACTTC.

This clone was recorded a few times. V gene TRBV27 combines with J gene TRBJ1-4; 7 bases map to TRBD1. Germline CDR1 MNHEY, CDR2 SMNVEV (reference sequence). The CDR3 contains 14 residues. Trimming at V came to 7 bases and at J to 7 bases, leaving 9 bases not matched to a gene. For the CDR3, the DNA is TGTGCCAGCATGAAAGCGGGACAGCTTGAAAAACTGTTTTTT. Translated: CASMKAGQLEKLFF.

The rearrangement uses TRBV6-6 and TRBJ2-7; D not resolved. The germline gives CDR1 MNHNY, CDR2 SVGAGI (reference sequence). CDR3 size: 13 residues. V was clipped by 2 bases and J by 6 bases, with 11 bases between them. CDR3 loop: CASSYSRSGEQYF. CDR3 DNA: TGTGCCAGCAGTTACAGCCGCTCTGGCGAGCAGTACTTC.